The source of this T cell receptor beta chain is a study of T-cell reconstitution after alpha-beta-depleted transplantation in children. V lost 1 base and J lost 2; bases outside the gene matches: 10. CDR1 and CDR2 from the germline V gene are DFQATT and SNEGSKA (reference sequence). The CDR3 runs 17 residues. Preparation of the TCRbeta library was carried out with unique molecular identifiers. Via MiXCR, TCRdb re-called the PCR reads, giving one row per CDR3 protein. The repertoire holds 500,000 or so distinct CDR3 sequences, with over 25% as singletons. The TCR was taken from a human donor who donated a stem cell graft to a child with aplastic anemia. Sequencing used PBMCs from the stem cell graft donor, obtained from the stem cell graft. The J gene is TRBJ2-3, the V gene TRBV20-1; 9 nucleotides line up with TRBD2. The CDR3 is CSARVGGAGGTTDTQYF. Here the CDR3 DNA reads TGCAGTGCTAGAGTTGGAGGTGCGGGAGGGACCACAGATACGCAGTATTTT.